The 9 T cell receptor beta chains reported below all come from one sample, sequenced in a study of T cells in Graves' hyperthyroidism and ophthalmopathy. Amplification of TCR beta CDR3 regions used RNA as the template. When the TCR CDR3 underwent first-round RT-PCR, the HTBI primer set was used. TCRdb redid the calling of the multiplex PCR reads with MiXCR, one entry per CDR3 protein. The table has under 450,000 distinct CDR3 sequences, about 18% seen once. Input material: blood. These receptors were collected from a woman aged 25 to 39 with Graves' hyperthyroidism that later progressed to Graves' ophthalmopathy.

This clonotype has ten or more counts. The chain has TRBV19 and TRBJ2-7; TRBD2 matches 7 bases. Germline loops: CDR1 LNHDA, CDR2 SQIVND (reference sequence). The junction had 13 bases not matched to a gene; V was cut back by 5 bases and J by 9 bases. This CDR3 is 14 amino acids long. CDR3 in amino acids: CASSVPGGEHGQYF. In DNA, the CDR3 is TGTGCCAGTAGTGTCCCGGGAGGAGAACACGGGCAGTACTTC.

CDR3 sequence reads: CASSDYGHIQYF. The DNA of the CDR3 is TGTGCCAGCAGTGATTACGGGCACATTCAGTACTTC. The gene calls are TRBV2 and TRBJ2-4, with no clear D. V lost 3 bases, J lost 8 bases, and 8 bases lay in between. The CDR3 loop spans 12 amino acids. Germline V gene data show CDR1 as SNHLY and CDR2 as FYNNEI. The full variable domain, its missing parts supplied by reference TRBV2 and TRBJ2-4, is EPEVTQTPSHQVTQMGQEVILRCVPISNHLYFYWYRQILGQKVEFLVSFYNNEISEKSEIFDDQFSVERPDGSNFTLKIRSTKLEDSAMYFCASSDYGHIQYFGAGTRLSVL.

CDR3 region: CASSVQGDIQYF. CDR3 sequence (DNA): TGTGCCAGCAGCGTACAGGGGGACATTCAGTACTTC. The rearrangement links TRBV9 to TRBJ2-4, with 7 bases lining up with TRBD1. CDR1 and CDR2 (germline): SGDLS, YYNGEE. The CDR3 sequence is 12 residues long. Trimming cost V 1 base and J 8 bases; bases outside gene matches: 0.

This clonotype has ten or more counts. The chain recombines TRBV3-1 with TRBJ2-7; 9 nucleotides align to TRBD2. J was trimmed by 2 bases and V by 1 base; bases with no gene match: 0. There are 14 residues in the CDR3. Germline assignment: CDR1 LGHDT and CDR2 YNNKEL (reference sequence). The CDR3 nucleotides are TGTGCCAGCAGCCAAGGACTAGCGGCCTACGAGCAGTACTTC. The encoded protein is CASSQGLAAYEQYF.

This clonotype was recorded a few times. The chain combines TRBV4-1 with TRBJ2-7, with a possible D match to TRBD2 (5 bases). The CDR3 spans 15 residues. Between the trimmed V and J ends, which lost 0 bases and 5 bases, there was a span of 14 bases. From germline, CDR1 is MGHRA and CDR2 YSYEKL. CDR3 nucleotides: TGCGCCAGCAGCCAAGACCCGGGAAGGCGGGACGAGCAGTACTTC. This translates into CASSQDPGRRDEQYF.

This clonotype was observed a single time. The chain combines TRBV28 with TRBJ2-1; D is ambiguous. Germline-derived CDR1 and CDR2 are MDHEN and SYDVKM. The CDR3 length is 15 residues. The germline V and J ends were trimmed by 7 bases and 7 bases, with 20 bases remaining between them. The CDR3 is CASNSLTAGLNEQFF. CDR3 DNA sequence: TGTGCCAGCAACAGTTTAACAGCAGGATTGAATGAGCAGTTCTTC.

This clonotype was recorded many times. V gene TRBV2 combines with J gene TRBJ2-5; no reliable D call. CDR1 is SNHLY, CDR2 FYNNEI, per germline. The germline V and J ends were trimmed by 7 bases and 5 bases, with 17 bases remaining between them. The CDR3 sequence is 14 residues long. The CDR3 loop is CASTVDGNSETQYF. CDR3 in DNA: TGTGCCAGCACCGTGGACGGCAACTCGGAGACCCAGTACTTC. Looking up the rest from reference TRBV2 and TRBJ2-5 gives the full variable domain: EPEVTQTPSHQVTQMGQEVILRCVPISNHLYFYWYRQILGQKVEFLVSFYNNEISEKSEIFDDQFSVERPDGSNFTLKIRSTKLEDSAMYFCASTVDGNSETQYFGPGTRLLVL.

This chain joins TRBV19 and TRBJ2-6; the D is unclear. The ends were cut back, 6 bases at V and 4 bases at J, with 7 bases in the middle. This CDR3 contains 13 residues. CDR1 LNHDA and CDR2 SQIVND come from the germline V gene (reference sequence). CDR3: CASSGRGANVLTF. CDR3 in DNA: TGTGCCAGTAGCGGCCGAGGGGCCAACGTCCTGACTTTC. The full variable domain, in which reference TRBV19 and TRBJ2-6 provide the parts outside the CDR3, is DGGITQSPKYLFRKEGQNVTLSCEQNLNHDAMYWYRQDPGQGLRLIYYSQIVNDFQKGDIAEGYSVSREKKESFPLTVTSAQKNPTAFYLCASSGRGANVLTFGAGSRLTVL.

This clonotype was recorded at least ten times. V usage is TRBV9 and J usage is TRBJ1-1; tentative D call: TRBD1 (5 bases). The CDR3 loop spans 13 amino acids. V lost 7 bases, J lost 4 bases, and 14 bases lay in between. Germline loops: CDR1 SGDLS, CDR2 YYNGEE. The CDR3 DNA sequence: TGTGCCAGCGCCTCGGGGGAGGGCACTGAAGCTTTCTTT. This codes for CASASGEGTEAFF. Filled out from reference TRBV9 and TRBJ1-1, the complete variable domain reads DSGVTQTPKHLITATGQRVTLRCSPRSGDLSVYWYQQSLDQGLQFLIQYYNGEERAKGNILERFSAQQFPDLHSELNLSSLELGDSALYFCASASGEGTEAFFGQGTRLTVV.